The clone carrying this TCR beta chain was counted a few times. No antigen is known for it. V gave up 4 bases and J gave up 9 bases, with 13 bases separating them. The germline CDR1 and CDR2 sequences are MNHNS and SASEGT. This CDR3 is 13 amino acids long. TCRdb recomputed calls from the RT-PCR reads with MiXCR, one row per CDR3 protein. The sample holds around 190,000 distinct CDR3 sequences, around 9% seen once. This entry is derived from a study of response to subunit inactivated influenza vaccine. Findings and limits, study-wide: It was suggested by the authors that few new T cells are recruited by each seasonal influenza vaccination.

Sequenced here: non-naive T cells sorted from PBMCs, sampled on the day of vaccination. The rearrangement uses TRBV6-1 and TRBJ2-1; D might be TRBD1 (5 bases). This receptor was obtained from a man aged 50-59 years who received an inactivated influenza vaccine. For the CDR3, the DNA is TGTGCCAGCAGTGGTCAGGGTGTAGGTGAGCAGTTCTTC. Residues: CASSGQGVGEQFF.